The present TCR beta chain was sequenced within a study of shared clonotypes between healthy human individuals. Germline-derived CDR1 and CDR2 are MNHEY and SMNVEV (reference sequence). V was pared by 3 bases and J by 5 bases, with 11 bases between. The CDR3 runs to 14 residues. Produced via immunoSEQ multiplex PCR; TCRdb's table is partial and in-frame only. The sample lists some 550,000 clones, roughly 97% occurring once. The clonotype originates from a woman aged 25 to 39 in good health. Material: naive CD4+ T cells sorted from blood. Subset described: CD45RA+ positively selected. V gene TRBV27 combines with J gene TRBJ2-1, with D possibly matching TRBD1 (6 bases). CDR3 sequence reads: CASSLTQGNNEQFF. In nucleotides, the CDR3 is TGTGCCAGCAGTTTGACACAGGGAAACAATGAGCAGTTCTTC.